Shown below are 16 T cell receptor beta chains from a single sample sequenced in a study of blood T cell repertoires in COVID-19. Measured with immunoSEQ multiplex PCR; TCRdb has only the in-frame clones, and not every one. The sample records roughly 70,000 clones, 80% to 95% being singletons. Material for sequencing was peripheral blood. The receptors shown here come from a human donor in a cohort sampled during active COVID-19.

The chain combines TRBV7-6 with TRBJ2-7, with a tentative D call TRBD2 (6 bases). CDR1 is SGHVS, CDR2 FNYEAQ, per germline. The CDR3 covers 18 residues. Between the trimmed V and J ends, which lost 1 base and 1 base, there was a span of 20 bases. CDR3 sequence: CASSLVGAGRGFSYEQYF. The DNA for the CDR3 is TGTGCCAGCAGCTTAGTAGGGGCCGGCCGGGGGTTTTCCTACGAGCAGTACTTC.

The V and J genes are TRBV7-2 and TRBJ1-6, with D possibly TRBD1 on 5 matching bases. The V end was cut by 5 bases, the J end by 10 bases, with 15 bases between. The CDR3 covers 14 residues. Per germline, CDR1 SGHTA and CDR2 FQGNSA. As DNA, the CDR3 is TGTGCCAGCAGCCCAGGGCAGGGTGGGTCACCCCTCCACTTT. It specifies CASSPGQGGSPLHF.

In this sample, this clone turned up once. This rearrangement joins TRBV5-1 to TRBJ2-5; 15 bases line up with TRBD2. CDR3 length equals 18 residues. CDR1 and CDR2 (germline): SGHRS, YFSETQ. V lost 0 bases, J lost 1 base, and 4 bases stayed unmatched. This CDR3 is CASSLGTSGGAFQETQYF. The CDR3 DNA reads TGCGCCAGCAGCTTGGGGACTAGCGGGGGGGCCTTCCAAGAGACCCAGTACTTC.

J is TRBJ1-2 and V is TRBV5-5; the D gene is possibly TRBD1 (6 bases). V dropped 4 bases and J dropped 1 base, with 11 bases sitting between them. Per germline, CDR1 SGHKS and CDR2 YYEKEE (reference sequence). The CDR3 length is 14 residues. CDR3 bases: TGTGCCAGCAGCCTATGGACAGATAACTATGGCTACACCTTC. Translating gives CASSLWTDNYGYTF. Full variable domain (outside the CDR3, taken from reference TRBV5-5 and TRBJ1-2): DAGVTQSPTHLIKTRGQQVTLRCSPISGHKSVSWYQQVLGQGPQFIFQYYEKEERGRGNFPDRFSARQFPNYSSELNVNALLLGDSALYLCASSLWTDNYGYTFGSGTRLTVV.

The rearrangement uses TRBV6-5 and TRBJ2-5; 7 bases line up with TRBD1. V trimming: 4 bases; J trimming: 5 bases; junction bases outside the gene matches: 4. The germline CDR1 and CDR2 sequences are MNHEY and SVGAGI. The CDR3 runs 13 residues. CDR3 protein: CASSLQGRETQYF. The CDR3 DNA follows: TGTGCCAGCAGTTTACAGGGGCGGGAGACCCAGTACTTC.

This chain connects TRBV16 to TRBJ1-5, with TRBD1 as a possible D gene (6 bases). V shed 0 bases and J shed 7 bases, with 13 bases lying between them. CDR1 is KGHSY and CDR2 is FQNENV in the germline V gene. This CDR3 has 15 amino acids. The CDR3 protein is CASSQSGAVFQPQHF. CDR3 coding DNA: TGTGCCAGCAGCCAATCGGGGGCGGTTTTCCAGCCCCAGCATTTT.

This CDR3 reads CASSSRVGGASHQPQHF. The DNA for the CDR3 is TGTGCCAGCAGTTCCAGGGTAGGTGGGGCGAGTCATCAGCCCCAGCATTTT. The chain uses TRBV5-6 and TRBJ1-5; D perhaps matches TRBD1 (5 bases). Looked up from germline, CDR1 is SGHDT and CDR2 is YYEEEE. V was shortened by 5 bases and J by 5 bases, with 23 bases between the two germline ends. CDR3 length: 17 amino acids. The complete variable domain, with remaining parts taken from reference TRBV5-6 and TRBJ1-5, reads DAGVTQSPTHLIKTRGQQVTLRCSPKSGHDTVSWYQQALGQGPQFIFQYYEEEERQRGNFPDRFSGHQFPNYSSELNVNALLLGDSALYLCASSSRVGGASHQPQHFGDGTRLSIL.

The chain combines TRBV19 with TRBJ2-5; possibly TRBD2 for D (5 bases). CDR1 and CDR2 from the germline V gene are LNHDA and SQIVND (reference sequence). V lost 4 bases, J lost 5 bases, and 11 bases lay in between. The CDR3 has 13 amino acids. The CDR3 is CASSKRKGETQYF. In nucleotides, the CDR3 is TGTGCCAGTAGTAAGCGGAAGGGCGAGACCCAGTACTTC.

The rearrangement joins TRBV3-1 (or the pseudogene TRBV3-2) to TRBJ1-1; D is unclear. The germline V gene has CDR1 LGHDT and CDR2 YNNKEL (reference sequence). This CDR3 contains 13 residues. Trimming took off 3 bases at V and 3 bases at J, with 8 bases between the two ends. CDR3 DNA sequence: TGTGCCAGCAGCCACAACAGAGACACTGAAGCTTTCTTT. Translating gives CASSHNRDTEAFF.

The chain is built from TRBV19 and TRBJ1-1; no clear D gene. Between the trimmed V and J ends, which lost 5 bases and 3 bases, there was a span of 10 bases. The germline V gene has CDR1 LNHDA and CDR2 SQIVND (reference sequence). This CDR3 contains 13 residues. CDR3: CASSPRMDTEAFF. The DNA of the CDR3 is TGTGCCAGTAGTCCGAGGATGGACACTGAAGCTTTCTTT.

The genes are TRBV15 and TRBJ2-5, with TRBD2 matching 10 bases. V lost 1 base, J lost 1 base, and 3 bases stayed unmatched. The CDR3 length is 16 residues. The germline V gene has CDR1 LNHNV and CDR2 YYDKDF (reference sequence). CDR3 loop: CATSRARTSGQETQYF. Written as DNA, the CDR3 is TGTGCCACCAGCAGAGCAAGGACTAGCGGCCAAGAGACCCAGTACTTC.

This chain connects TRBV27 to TRBJ2-3; tentative D call: TRBD2 (5 bases). Germline assignment: CDR1 MNHEY and CDR2 SMNVEV (reference sequence). The V end was cut by 5 bases, the J end by 5 bases, with 14 bases between. The CDR3 has 14 amino acids. CDR3 in DNA: TGTGCCAGCAGTCTGGACTCCCCCCGAGATACGCAGTATTTT. Its translation is CASSLDSPRDTQYF.

A single count supports this clone. The chain joins TRBV5-1 to TRBJ2-7, with a tentative D call TRBD1 (5 bases). The germline CDR1 and CDR2 sequences are SGHRS and YFSETQ. The CDR3 sequence is 12 residues long. With 3 bases removed from V and 6 bases from J, the gap between germline ends came to 10 bases. The CDR3 region is CASSSTVSEQYF. The CDR3 DNA reads as TGCGCCAGCAGCTCGACAGTTAGCGAGCAGTACTTC. Complete variable domain (other parts from reference TRBV5-1 and TRBJ2-7): KAGVTQTPRYLIKTRGQQVTLSCSPISGHRSVSWYQQTPGQGLQFLFEYFSETQRNKGNFPGRFSGRQFSNSRSEMNVSTLELGDSALYLCASSSTVSEQYFGPGTRLTVT.

The rearrangement links TRBV10-3 to TRBJ2-5; 8 nucleotides align to TRBD1. J gave up 5 bases and V 3 bases, and 14 bases lay outside the gene matches. The CDR3 consists of 17 residues. Per germline, CDR1 ENHRY and CDR2 SYGVKD. In DNA form, the CDR3 reads TGTGCCATCAGTGACATCAATGCGGGACAGGCTAGTGAGACCCAGTACTTC. This sequence encodes CAISDINAGQASETQYF.

The rearrangement joins TRBV7-8 to TRBJ1-3, with D possibly TRBD1 on 5 matching bases. The CDR3 extends over 14 amino acids. With 2 bases removed from V and 4 bases from J, the gap between germline ends came to 9 bases. Germline V gene data show CDR1 as SGHVS and CDR2 as FQNEAQ. The CDR3 reads CASSLQGPGNTIYF. The CDR3 DNA follows: TGTGCCAGCAGCTTACAGGGTCCCGGAAACACCATATATTTT.

This clone was counted only a few times. The chain couples TRBV28 to TRBJ1-5; D perhaps matches TRBD1 (6 bases). The V gene's germline CDR1 is MDHEN and CDR2 SYDVKM. The CDR3 is 14 amino acids. V was clipped by 6 bases and J by 6 bases, with 15 bases between them. This CDR3 reads CASRTTGITQPQHF. The CDR3 DNA sequence: TGTGCCAGCAGGACCACAGGGATCACTCAGCCCCAGCATTTT.